A selection of T cell receptor beta chains follows, all from one sample in a study of blood T cell repertoires in COVID-19. Method: immunoSEQ multiplex PCR; TCRdb's copy keeps in-frame clones and lacks some. The sample yields some 120,000 clones, roughly 80% seen once. Input material: peripheral blood. Receptors originate from a woman between 50 and 59 years old with acute or convalescent COVID-19. Each CDR3 is given with its conserved first and last residue. The D gene is left open where the match is weak. Not every row has a clone size; where given, it reads once, few, many or a size class.

>TRBJ1-4|NA|TRBV11-1|TRBD1
CASSFGTGDEKLFF
TGTGCCAGCAGCTTTGGAACAGGGGATGAAAAACTGTTTTTT
>TRBJ2-1|NA|TRBV10-3|TRBD1
CAISNDRGNEQFF
TGTGCCATCAGTAATGACAGGGGAAATGAGCAGTTCTTC
>TRBJ1-1|once|TRBV19|NA
CASSPTNMNTEAFF
TGTGCCAGTAGCCCGACAAACATGAACACTGAAGCTTTCTTT
>TRBJ2-1|NA|TRBV27|NA
CASSRSGAPLEQFF
TGTGCCAGCAGCCGATCGGGAGCCCCGTTGGAGCAGTTCTTC
>TRBJ2-1|NA|TRBV4-1|NA
CASSQDRDSYNEQFF
TGCGCCAGCAGCCAAGACAGGGATTCCTACAATGAGCAGTTCTTC
>TRBJ1-4|few|TRBV6-5|TRBD1
CASSYSTGGEKLFF
TGTGCCAGCAGTTACTCGACAGGGGGTGAAAAACTGTTTTTT
>TRBJ2-5|NA|TRBV10-1|NA
CASSESGDYQETQYF
TGCGCCAGCAGTGAATCCGGGGATTACCAAGAGACCCAGTACTTC
>TRBJ1-1|NA|TRBV7-3|TRBD1
CASSLNRGTEAFF
TGTGCCAGCAGCTTAAACAGGGGCACTGAAGCTTTCTTT
>TRBJ2-2|NA|TRBV21-1|NA
CASRPLGQMGVEAPNTGELFF
TGTGCCAGCAGACCCTTAGGACAGATGGGAGTAGAAGCCCCGAACACCGGGGAGCTGTTTTTT
>TRBJ1-2|NA|TRBV12-3/TRBV12-4|NA
CASSTGGAGGSTF
TGTGCCAGCAGTACGGGCGGGGCAGGCGGTAGCACCTTC
>TRBJ1-1|NA|TRBV15|NA
CATSRPIPAGEAFF
TGTGCCACCAGCAGACCGATCCCGGCGGGTGAAGCTTTCTTT
>TRBJ1-2|NA|TRBV9|NA
CASSGLGGSSGGYTF
TGTGCCAGCAGCGGTTTGGGAGGCTCGTCGGGGGGCTACACCTTC
>TRBJ1-6|NA|TRBV19|NA
CASSTVRSPLHF
TGTGCCAGTAGTACCGTGCGATCACCCCTCCACTTT
>TRBJ2-5|few|TRBV5-4|TRBD1
CASSLGSTGRETQYF
TGTGCCAGCAGCTTGGGCTCGACAGGGAGAGAGACCCAGTACTTC
>TRBJ1-4|NA|TRBV18|NA
CASSPPFVEKLFF
TGTGCCAGCTCACCACCGTTCGTTGAAAAACTGTTTTTT